One and the same sample provided the 14 T cell receptor beta chains below, sequenced in a study of spatial heterogeneity in lung cancer. TCRdb used MiXCR to reprocess the 5' RACE reads, holding one entry per CDR3 protein. Among about 90,000 distinct CDR3 sequences listed, 7% to 9% were seen once. Time point denoted: sample taken at primary tumor resection. Whole RNA was taken from tumor, nontumor lung or frozen PBMC; it was then sequenced unsorted. Specimen: PBMCs, collected at surgery. The receptors shown here come from a male donor with early-stage non-small cell lung cancer.

The sample holds a few counts of this clonotype. The chain joins TRBV7-9 to TRBJ2-5; 8 positions agree with TRBD1. The CDR3 totals 15 residues. V was pared by 2 bases and J by 4 bases, with 6 bases of the junction left unmatched. Germline V lookup: CDR1 SEHNR, CDR2 FQNEAQ (reference sequence). CDR3 in DNA: TGTGCCAGCAGCTTAAATCCAGGGGGCGCAGAGACCCAGTACTTC. It translates to CASSLNPGGAETQYF.

This clonotype showed up just a few times. This chain links TRBV7-9 with TRBJ1-2; D remains unclear. V lost 2 bases and J lost 2, with 9 bases in between. Germline CDR1 is SEHNR and CDR2 is FQNEAQ (reference sequence). This CDR3 has 14 amino acids. CDR3 loop: CASSLLFRNYGYTF. As DNA, the CDR3 is TGTGCCAGCAGCTTACTCTTCCGGAACTATGGCTACACCTTC.

Only a few counts were recorded for this clonotype. The J gene is TRBJ2-5, the V gene TRBV7-6; TRBD2 aligns across 14 bases. The CDR3 runs 16 residues. Germline CDR1 and CDR2: SGHVS and FNYEAQ. J lost 3 bases, V lost 5 bases, and 5 bases had no gene match. The CDR3 DNA reads as TGTGCCAGCAGCCCGACGGGACTAGCGGGAGAAGAGACCCAGTACTTC. Residues: CASSPTGLAGEETQYF.

By its share, this clonotype is medium-sized. V and J are TRBV28 and TRBJ2-5, with a tentative D call TRBD1 (5 bases). CDR1 is MDHEN and CDR2 is SYDVKM in the germline V gene. Trimming cost V 2 bases and J 7 bases, with 11 bases left between them. There are 13 residues in the CDR3. The chain's CDR3 is CASSLNQRGTQYF. CDR3 sequence (DNA): TGTGCCAGCAGTTTAAACCAAAGGGGGACCCAGTACTTC.

The chain is built from TRBV5-1 and TRBJ1-1; the D gene is possibly TRBD1 (5 bases). V lost 0 bases to trimming and J lost 7 bases, with 16 bases between them. The length of the CDR3 is 15 residues. The germline V gene encodes CDR1 SGHRS and CDR2 YFSETQ. The CDR3 is CASSLAGGAALEAFF. CDR3 in DNA: TGCGCCAGCAGCTTGGCCGGCGGGGCGGCACTTGAAGCTTTCTTT.

The chain has TRBV4-1 and TRBJ2-3, with unresolved D. Looked up from germline, CDR1 is MGHRA and CDR2 is YSYEKL. Trimming removed 0 bases from V and 2 bases from J, with 12 bases in between. This CDR3 is 16 amino acids long. CDR3 in DNA: TGCGCCAGCAGCCAAGATTCCGTTACATCCACAGATACGCAGTATTTT. As protein: CASSQDSVTSTDTQYF.

This clonotype has more than one count but fewer than ten. The rearrangement uses TRBV7-2 and TRBJ2-1; 10 bases fit TRBD2. Trimming cost V 2 bases and J 8 bases; bases outside gene matches: 9. The CDR3 has 16 residues. The germline gives CDR1 SGHTA, CDR2 FQGNSA. CDR3 region: CASSLMILAGVDEQFF. The CDR3 bases are TGTGCCAGCAGCTTAATGATCCTAGCGGGGGTTGATGAGCAGTTCTTC.

This clonotype was observed at least ten times. The V gene is TRBV2, the J gene TRBJ1-4, with D unclear. The germline V gene has CDR1 SNHLY and CDR2 FYNNEI. This CDR3 is built from 13 residues. V was clipped by 7 bases and J by 4 bases, with 10 bases between them. The CDR3 is CASKGGGNEKLFF. The CDR3 DNA reads as TGTGCCAGCAAGGGTGGCGGTAATGAAAAACTGTTTTTT.

This clonotype was seen at least ten times. The gene calls are TRBV24-1 and TRBJ2-1, with D possibly being TRBD2 (6 bases). This CDR3 is built from 14 residues. CDR1 and CDR2 from the germline V gene are KGHDR and SFDVKD. Trimming cost V 2 bases and J 6 bases, with 10 bases left between them. The chain's CDR3 is CATSDWGVGNEQFF. DNA for the CDR3: TGTGCCACCAGTGATTGGGGGGTAGGCAATGAGCAGTTCTTC.

This chain joins TRBV6-5 and TRBJ2-1; no clear D. Germline CDR1 reads MNHEY; CDR2 reads SVGAGI. This CDR3 is built from 17 residues. Deletions cut 2 bases from V and 5 bases from J, with 19 bases between. CDR3 in DNA: TGTGCCAGCAGTTACGAGAGACCTAGTTCCTACAACAATGAGCAGTTCTTC. As protein: CASSYERPSSYNNEQFF.

The rearrangement uses TRBV3-1 and TRBJ1-2, with D unclear. The germline gives CDR1 LGHDT, CDR2 YNNKEL (reference sequence). This CDR3 has 15 residues. V was shortened by 2 bases and J by 0 bases, with 10 bases between the two germline ends. DNA for the CDR3: TGTGCCAGCAGCCAAACCCCCGATCCTAACTATGGCTACACCTTC. This translates into CASSQTPDPNYGYTF.

This chain links TRBV20-1 with TRBJ2-3; tentative D call: TRBD2 (7 bases). Trimming shortened V by 6 bases and J by 5 bases, and 12 bases separated the two germline ends. The V gene's germline CDR1 is DFQATT and CDR2 SNEGSKA (reference sequence). The CDR3 loop spans 12 amino acids. CDR3 amino acids: CSAGGRGDTQYF. CDR3 bases: TGCAGTGCGGGGGGGCGCGGAGATACGCAGTATTTT.

This chain links TRBV5-1 with TRBJ2-5; the match to TRBD1 covers 7 bases. The germline gives CDR1 SGHRS, CDR2 YFSETQ. V lost 5 bases, J lost 2 bases, and 3 bases stayed unmatched. This CDR3 has 13 amino acids. The CDR3 DNA is TGCGCCAGCAGGGGGACAGCACAAGAGACCCAGTACTTC. Protein product: CASRGTAQETQYF. The whole variable domain, filled in from reference TRBV5-1 and TRBJ2-5, reads KAGVTQTPRYLIKTRGQQVTLSCSPISGHRSVSWYQQTPGQGLQFLFEYFSETQRNKGNFPGRFSGRQFSNSRSEMNVSTLELGDSALYLCASRGTAQETQYFGPGTRLLVL.

This clonotype has only a few counts. This chain joins TRBV5-1 and TRBJ2-7; 7 bases are a match to TRBD1. There are 14 residues in the CDR3. After removal of 4 bases from V and 7 bases from J, the junction contained 11 bases not matched to a gene. Germline CDR1 reads SGHRS; CDR2 reads YFSETQ. DNA of the CDR3: TGCGCCAGCAGCGCGACAGGGTCCAACTTGGAGCAGTACTTC. Amino acids: CASSATGSNLEQYF.